This T cell receptor beta chain is from a study of T cell responses to AZD1222 COVID-19 vaccine. Findings and caveats of the study: Clonal diversity was possibly underestimated; the donors were predominantly white British and more often female. Increased Spike-specific TCR breadth and depth were observed after two AZD1222 doses.

Sequenced by immunoSEQ multiplex PCR; TCRdb stores in-frame clones only, minus some. The sample carries 95,000 to 110,000 clones, around 92% recorded once. As for this clone: What it binds is not known.

Trimming pared 5 bases from V and 4 bases from J, leaving 17 bases between. The length of the CDR3 is 15 residues. CDR1 is SGHAT, CDR2 FQNNGV, per germline. The J gene is TRBJ1-2, the V gene TRBV11-2; D ambiguous. The clonotype comes from an adult who received the AZD1222 COVID-19 vaccine. Sequenced material: peripheral blood, taken 28 days after the second AZD1222 dose. CDR3 DNA: TGTGCCAGCAGCGCCTATAATCCTGCTGTCTATGGCTACACCTTC. Amino acid sequence: CASSAYNPAVYGYTF.